This T cell receptor beta chain came from a study of cytomegalovirus exposure and HLA in healthy donors. Assay used: immunoSEQ multiplex PCR; TCRdb lists only in-frame clones, some missing. The data contain some 150,000 clones, approximately 86% of them singletons. Sequencing used PBMCs. The clonotype originates from a man between 18 and 29 years old in good health and CMV-seropositive.

The CDR3 sequence: CASSSAGANTGELFF. In DNA, the CDR3 is TGTGCCAGCAGCTCGGCGGGAGCGAACACCGGGGAGCTGTTTTTT. The chain links TRBV4-2 to TRBJ2-2; 7 bases align to TRBD2. The germline V gene has CDR1 LGHNA and CDR2 YNFKEQ. The CDR3 length is 15 residues. V dropped 5 bases and J dropped 0; count of bases not matched to a gene: 3.